This T cell receptor (beta chain) was profiled in a study of T cell responses to AZD1222 COVID-19 vaccine. Sequenced by immunoSEQ multiplex PCR; TCRdb stores in-frame clones only, minus some. The sample lists about 76,000 clones; around nine tenths were seen once. Of note for this clone: Its antigen is unknown.

Overall study findings and caveats: Scientists sampled the repertoires only once the peak T cell response had passed. Clonal diversity may have been underestimated, and the donors were mostly white British, with more females than males. Vaccine-associated CD4 TCRs ranged over spike, dominating at 160-218 and 743-854.

Germline V gene lookup returns CDR1 LNHDA and CDR2 SQIVND (reference sequence). This CDR3 spans 15 amino acids. V shed 9 bases and J 3 bases; nucleotides not matched to a gene: 10. The V gene is TRBV19, the J gene TRBJ2-7, with 11 bases fitting TRBD1. The receptor was derived from an adult in good health. Specimen: peripheral blood, collected on day 0 of MenACWY control vaccination. The CDR3 DNA is TGTGCCAGCACGTATGGGACAGGGGGTTTCTACGAGCAGTACTTC. This translates into CASTYGTGGFYEQYF.